This entry lists 32 T cell receptor beta chains sequenced from one sample in a study of blood T cells in healthy people across ages. It was with a sample-barcoded 5' primer and a J-beta primer mix that a second PCR of roughly 6 to 12 cycles was run. TCRdb analysed the 5' RACE reads with MiXCR anew, one entry per CDR3 protein. The sample has 800,000 to 1,000,000 distinct CDR3 sequences; roughly 43% are singletons. Material for sequencing was blood. These TCRs come from a man aged 30 to 45 in good health.

This rearrangement joins TRBV7-2 to TRBJ2-7; D may be TRBD1 or TRBD2 (6 bases each). The last part of the DNA fits TRBJ2-5 better; the J call may be wrong. CDR3 size: 14 residues. Germline values: CDR1 SGHTA, CDR2 FQGNSA. CDR3 residues: CASSPIVGGETQYF. For the CDR3, the DNA is TGTGCCAGCAGCCCTATTGTAGGGGGGGAGACCCAGTACTTC.

The rearrangement joins TRBV29-1 to TRBJ2-2, with D hard to call. Trimming cost V 4 bases and J 6 bases, with 15 bases left between them. Germline V CDR1 and CDR2: SQVTM, ANQGSEA. This CDR3 spans 14 amino acids. This CDR3 is CSVVGHGEPGELFF. The CDR3, as DNA: TGCAGCGTTGTTGGTCACGGAGAACCCGGGGAGCTGTTTTTT.

This clonotype was detected only once. The chain is built from TRBV13 and TRBJ2-7; a possible D gene is TRBD2 (5 bases). Per germline, CDR1 PRHDT and CDR2 FYEKMQ (reference sequence). The ends were cut back, 1 base at V and 5 bases at J, with 15 bases in the middle. The CDR3 has 15 amino acids. CDR3 coding DNA: TGTGCCAGCAGCTTAGAGGGTAGCGTCATCCACGAGCAGTACTTC. Translation gives CASSLEGSVIHEQYF.

The genes are TRBV20-1 and TRBJ2-7, with TRBD1 matching 10 bases. Near its end, the DNA agrees better with TRBJ2-5, so the J call may be wrong. Germline values: CDR1 DFQATT, CDR2 SNEGSKA (reference sequence). CDR3 length: 16 amino acids. In DNA form, the CDR3 reads TGCAGTGCTTTTACTCCCGGGACAGGGGTGCGAGAGACCCAGTACTTC. Protein sequence: CSAFTPGTGVRETQYF.

The chain has TRBV29-1 and TRBJ1-2; maybe TRBD1 (5 bases). The germline V gene encodes CDR1 SQVTM and CDR2 ANQGSEA. The CDR3 is made up of 12 amino acids. CDR3 in amino acids: CRVDGGNYGYTF. CDR3 sequence (DNA): TGCAGGGTCGATGGGGGTAACTATGGCTACACCTTC.

This rearrangement joins TRBV28 to TRBJ2-7; 12 positions match TRBD2. The J segment lost 2 bases and the V segment lost 2 bases, leaving 4 bases of the junction unmatched. Per germline, CDR1 MDHEN and CDR2 SYDVKM. There are 16 residues in the CDR3. In DNA, the CDR3 is TGTGCCAGCAGTTTAGCTAGCGGGGGGGCCACCTACGAGCAGTACTTC. This codes for CASSLASGGATYEQYF.

V usage is TRBV25-1 and J usage is TRBJ1-2, with D uncertain. Germline CDR1 MGHDK, CDR2 SYGVNS. V shed 1 base and J shed 4 bases, with 19 bases lying between them. The CDR3 sequence is 17 residues long. CDR3 residues: CASSEFGHGLSSYGYTF. The CDR3 nucleotides are TGTGCCAGCAGTGAATTCGGGCACGGGCTAAGTAGCTATGGCTACACCTTC.

The V and J genes are TRBV6-2 or TRBV6-3 and TRBJ2-1; no clear D gene. Between the trimmed V and J ends, which lost 7 bases and 0 bases, there was a span of 16 bases. In germline, CDR1 is MNHEY, CDR2 SVGEGT. CDR3 length: 16 residues. CDR3: CASTAGGSSSYNEQFF. The CDR3 DNA sequence: TGTGCCAGCACCGCCGGTGGGTCAAGCTCCTACAATGAGCAGTTCTTC.

This clonotype appeared a few times. V gene TRBV5-1 combines with J gene TRBJ2-3, with 9 bases matching TRBD2. Germline CDR1 SGHRS, CDR2 YFSETQ. Trimming cost V 4 bases and J 3 bases; bases outside gene matches: 9. This CDR3 contains 16 residues. The CDR3 DNA reads TGCGCCAGCAGCCCGGCTAGCGGGGACCTAACAGATACGCAGTATTTT. As protein: CASSPASGDLTDTQYF.

This clonotype was counted ten times or more. The chain has TRBV4-3 and TRBJ1-6, with 8 bases that match TRBD1. Germline CDR1 is LGHNA and CDR2 is YSLEER. Trimming at V came to 6 bases and at J to 8 bases, leaving 9 bases not matched to a gene. This CDR3 comprises 15 residues. For the CDR3, the DNA is TGCGCCAGCAGACTGACAGGGGCTTGGGATTCACCCCTCCACTTT. Translating it yields CASRLTGAWDSPLHF.

The chain employs TRBV27 and TRBJ2-3; D is possibly TRBD2 (6 bases). The CDR3 runs 15 residues. The V end was cut by 6 bases, the J end by 3 bases, with 16 bases between. Germline loops: CDR1 MNHEY, CDR2 SMNVEV (reference sequence). The CDR3 coding sequence is TGTGCCAGCAGCCAGCGGCTAGCGTTAACAGATACGCAGTATTTT. Translating gives CASSQRLALTDTQYF.

This clonotype was counted between two and nine times. The rearrangement links TRBV3-1 to TRBJ2-5; 10 nucleotides match TRBD2. J lost 1 base, V lost 1 base, and 9 bases had no gene match. The CDR3 length is 18 residues. CDR1 LGHDT and CDR2 YNNKEL come from the germline V gene (reference sequence). This CDR3 is CASSQGLAGGNFQETQYF. CDR3 sequence (DNA): TGTGCCAGCAGCCAAGGTTTAGCGGGGGGAAATTTCCAAGAGACCCAGTACTTC.

Turning to this clonotype: A read error may produce the germline difference seen at one junction end. This rearrangement joins TRBV29-1 to TRBJ1-2, with a tentative D call TRBD1 (5 bases). The V gene's germline CDR1 is SQVTM and CDR2 ANQGSEA. The CDR3 is 15 amino acids. For the CDR3, the DNA is TGCAGCGTTGAGGCAGGGAGCTCATTGAGTTATGGCTGCACCTTC. This codes for CSVEAGSSLSYGCTF.

This sequence joins TRBV28 and TRBJ1-6; a weak D match, TRBD1 (5 bases). Germline lookup yields CDR1 MDHEN and CDR2 SYDVKM. The germline V and J ends were trimmed by 1 base and 8 bases, with 18 bases remaining between them. CDR3 length: 17 residues. The CDR3 DNA sequence: TGTGCCAGCAGTTTATATCGGTTGAGGGGTGCGGATTCACCCCTCCACTTT. This codes for CASSLYRLRGADSPLHF. The full variable domain, with the rest looked up from reference TRBV28 and TRBJ1-6, is DVKVTQSSRYLVKRTGEKVFLECVQDMDHENMFWYRQDPGLGLRLIYFSYDVKMKEKGDIPEGYSVSREKKERFSLILESASTNQTSMYLCASSLYRLRGADSPLHFGNGTRLTVT.

The J gene is TRBJ2-7, the V gene TRBV6-5; TRBD2 aligns across 8 bases. Germline V gene data show CDR1 as MNHEY and CDR2 as SVGAGI. V shed 6 bases, J shed 2 bases, and the junction held 6 bases outside the gene matches. This CDR3 has 14 amino acids. CDR3 sequence: CASRYGGDTYEQYF. CDR3 nucleotides: TGTGCCAGCAGGTACGGGGGGGATACCTACGAGCAGTACTTC.

The CDR3 DNA reads TGTGCCATCAGTGGAGGAACAGGGAATACAGACGGCTACACCTTC. It yields the protein CAISGGTGNTDGYTF. The J gene is TRBJ1-2, the V gene TRBV10-3, with D tentatively TRBD1 (6 bases). Germline CDR1 is ENHRY and CDR2 is SYGVKD. The CDR3 is 15 amino acids. Trimming pared 4 bases from V and 8 bases from J, leaving 20 bases between.

This clonotype was seen a few times. J is TRBJ1-2 and V is TRBV12-3 or TRBV12-4; possibly TRBD1 for D (6 bases). The V gene lost 6 bases and the J gene lost 8 bases, with 16 bases spanning the gap. The CDR3 consists of 13 residues. CDR3 loop: CASSASRGGGYTF. As DNA, the CDR3 is TGTGCCAGCAGCGCCAGCAGGGGAGGCGGCTACACCTTC.

In its sample, this clonotype was seen a few times. The chain employs TRBV12-3 or TRBV12-4 and TRBJ2-7; D unresolved. CDR3 size: 13 residues. The V and J ends lost 7 bases and 1 base respectively, with 11 bases between them. CDR3 DNA: TGTGCCAGCACCCGGCTCGGATCCTACGAGCAGTACTTC. Translation gives CASTRLGSYEQYF.

The chain is built from TRBV20-1 and TRBJ1-5, with TRBD1 matching over 8 bases. The CDR3 runs to 14 residues. Germline V gene sequence: CDR1 DFQATT, CDR2 SNEGSKA (reference sequence). V lost 3 bases, J lost 5 bases, and 6 bases stayed unmatched. The DNA for the CDR3 is TGCAGTGCTAGGGAGGACAGGGTAGATCAGCCCCAGCATTTT. Translated, it gives CSAREDRVDQPQHF.

The chain links TRBV20-1 to TRBJ1-1; D may be TRBD1 (6 bases). This CDR3 has 12 amino acids. Trimming removed 6 bases from V and 6 bases from J, with 14 bases in between. CDR1 DFQATT and CDR2 SNEGSKA come from the germline V gene (reference sequence). CDR3 nucleotides: TGCAGTGCCACTCCGACAGGCGCTGAAGCTTTCTTT. This encodes CSATPTGAEAFF.

The chain employs TRBV11-2 and TRBJ2-6; D is undetermined. Trimming pared 5 bases from V and 2 bases from J, leaving 13 bases between. This CDR3 spans 16 amino acids. Germline V gene data show CDR1 as SGHAT and CDR2 as FQNNGV. The CDR3: CASSVNGSPGANVLTF. Here the CDR3 DNA reads TGTGCCAGCAGCGTAAACGGATCTCCTGGGGCCAACGTCCTGACTTTC. Filled out from reference TRBV11-2 and TRBJ2-6, the complete variable domain reads EAGVAQSPRYKIIEKRQSVAFWCNPISGHATLYWYQQILGQGPKLLIQFQNNGVVDDSQLPKDRFSAERLKGVDSTLKIQPAKLEDSAVYLCASSVNGSPGANVLTFGAGSRLTVL.

The V and J genes are TRBV12-3 or TRBV12-4 and TRBJ1-2; D remains unclear. Trimming cost V 6 bases and J 6 bases, with 11 bases left between them. There are 12 residues in the CDR3. The CDR3 sequence: CASRPPGDGYTF. For the CDR3, the DNA is TGTGCCAGCAGACCCCCCGGGGATGGCTACACCTTC.

The chain combines TRBV5-6 with TRBJ1-1; TRBD1 aligns across 11 bases. CDR1 and CDR2 from the germline V gene are SGHDT and YYEEEE. J gave up 4 bases and V 2 bases, and 7 bases lay outside the gene matches. CDR3 size: 16 residues. CDR3 loop: CASSFSDRGLGTEAFF. Here the CDR3 DNA reads TGTGCCAGCAGCTTTTCGGACAGGGGGCTTGGCACTGAAGCTTTCTTT.

The table lists this clonotype with many counts. The J gene is TRBJ2-7, the V gene TRBV7-2; 8 nucleotides agree with TRBD1. The germline CDR1 and CDR2 sequences are SGHTA and FQGNSA. V shed 1 base, J shed 7 bases, and the junction held 6 bases outside the gene matches. This CDR3 comprises 14 residues. CDR3 region: CASSLGTGSKEQYF. CDR3 coding DNA: TGTGCCAGCAGCTTAGGGACAGGGTCGAAGGAGCAGTACTTC.

This clonotype appeared a few times. The chain carries TRBV7-3 and TRBJ2-1, with D possibly being TRBD1 (5 bases). V lost 5 bases and J 15 bases, leaving 20 bases between the germline ends. Per germline, CDR1 SGHTA and CDR2 FQGTGA. CDR3 length equals 13 residues. This CDR3 is CASSPISTGSMFF. CDR3 nucleotides: TGTGCCAGCAGCCCGATTAGTACAGGCTCAATGTTCTTC.

This clonotype was recorded a few times. The chain links TRBV20-1 to TRBJ2-3; TRBD2 agrees at 8 bases. With 0 bases clipped from V and 3 bases from J, the junction kept 8 bases outside the gene matches. In germline, CDR1 is DFQATT, CDR2 SNEGSKA (reference sequence). This CDR3 comprises 16 residues. This CDR3 reads CSARDLTGGPTDTQYF. Here the CDR3 DNA reads TGCAGTGCTAGAGATCTGACGGGGGGGCCAACAGATACGCAGTATTTT.

This chain joins TRBV20-1 and TRBJ1-4, with D tentatively TRBD1 (5 bases). Germline assignment: CDR1 DFQATT and CDR2 SNEGSKA (reference sequence). Trimming removed 5 bases at V and 3 bases at J, with 16 bases between. The CDR3 is 15 amino acids. CDR3 sequence: CSAAPEGWANEKLFF. CDR3 in DNA: TGCAGTGCTGCCCCCGAGGGGTGGGCTAATGAAAAACTGTTTTTT.

This clonotype was counted between two and nine times. CDR3 region: CASSFEGAQPSYEQYF. CDR3 in DNA: TGTGCCAGCAGTTTTGAGGGGGCACAACCCTCCTACGAGCAGTACTTC. J is TRBJ2-7 and V is TRBV12-3 or TRBV12-4, with 7 bases that match TRBD1. V trimming: 3 bases; J trimming: 0 bases; junction bases outside the gene matches: 8. The CDR3 is made up of 16 amino acids.

This clonotype was recorded a few times. The V and J genes are TRBV7-2 and TRBJ2-2, with D perhaps matching TRBD2 (5 bases). The CDR3 covers 16 residues. V gave up 2 bases and J gave up 2 bases, with 12 bases separating them. The germline V gene has CDR1 SGHTA and CDR2 FQGNSA. CDR3 region: CASSLKDFLNTGELFF. The CDR3 nucleotides read TGTGCCAGCAGCTTAAAGGACTTCCTTAACACCGGGGAGCTGTTTTTT.

The chain has TRBV5-1 and TRBJ2-2; D is ambiguous. Deletions cut 4 bases from V and 4 bases from J, with 11 bases between. CDR1 and CDR2 from the germline V gene are SGHRS and YFSETQ. The CDR3 consists of 14 residues. The CDR3 region has the DNA TGCGCCAGCAGCCCCATAGTATCCACCGGGGAGCTGTTTTTT. It codes for CASSPIVSTGELFF.

The gene calls are TRBV18 and TRBJ1-3; a weak D match, TRBD1 (5 bases). Trimming removed 3 bases from V and 3 bases from J, with 15 bases in between. The germline gives CDR1 KGHSH, CDR2 LQKENI. The CDR3 is 16 residues long. CDR3 residues: CASSPPGRMDGNTIYF. CDR3 coding DNA: TGTGCCAGCTCACCGCCGGGACGGATGGATGGAAACACCATATATTTT.

The chain couples TRBV13 to TRBJ1-4; D not resolved. V shed 4 bases and J shed 7 bases, with 13 bases lying between them. The length of the CDR3 is 14 residues. The germline CDR1 and CDR2 sequences are PRHDT and FYEKMQ (reference sequence). In DNA form, the CDR3 reads TGTGCCAGCAGCTCCGGCTCAGAAGGTGAAAAACTGTTTTTT. Translated: CASSSGSEGEKLFF.